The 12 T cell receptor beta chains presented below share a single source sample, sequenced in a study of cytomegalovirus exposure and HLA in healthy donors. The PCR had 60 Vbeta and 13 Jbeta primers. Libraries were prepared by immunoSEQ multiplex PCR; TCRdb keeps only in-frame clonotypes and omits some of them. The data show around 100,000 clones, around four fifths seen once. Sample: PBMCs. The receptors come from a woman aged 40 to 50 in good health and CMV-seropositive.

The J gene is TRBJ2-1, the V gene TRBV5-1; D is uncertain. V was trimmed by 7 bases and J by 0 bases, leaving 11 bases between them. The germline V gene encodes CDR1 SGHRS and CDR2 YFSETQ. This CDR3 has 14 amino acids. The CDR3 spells CASALASSYNEQFF. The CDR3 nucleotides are TGCGCCAGCGCCCTGGCTAGCTCCTACAATGAGCAGTTCTTC.

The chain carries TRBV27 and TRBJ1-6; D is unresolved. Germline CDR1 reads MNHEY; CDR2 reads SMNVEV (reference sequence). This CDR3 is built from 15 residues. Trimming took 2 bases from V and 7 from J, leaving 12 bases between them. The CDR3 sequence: CASSLLVAGNSPLHF. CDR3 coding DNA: TGTGCCAGCAGTTTACTCGTGGCGGGCAATTCACCCCTCCACTTT.

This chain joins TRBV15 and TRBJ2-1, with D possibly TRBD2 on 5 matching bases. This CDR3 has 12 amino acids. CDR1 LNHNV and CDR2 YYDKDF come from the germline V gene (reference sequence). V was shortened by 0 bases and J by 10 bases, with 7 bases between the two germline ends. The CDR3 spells CATSRDREEQFF. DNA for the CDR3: TGTGCCACCAGCAGAGATCGGGAAGAGCAGTTCTTC. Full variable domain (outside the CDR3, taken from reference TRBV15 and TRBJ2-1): DAMVIQNPRYQVTQFGKPVTLSCSQTLNHNVMYWYQQKSSQAPKLLFHYYDKDFNNEADTPDNFQSRRPNTSFCFLDIRSPGLGDTAMYLCATSRDREEQFFGPGTRLTVL.

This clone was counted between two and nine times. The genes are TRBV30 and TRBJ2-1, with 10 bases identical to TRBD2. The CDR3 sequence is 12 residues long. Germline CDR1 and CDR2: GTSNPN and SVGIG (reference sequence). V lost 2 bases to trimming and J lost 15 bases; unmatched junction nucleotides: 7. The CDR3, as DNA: TGTGCCTGGAGTTCCCTAGCGGGAGTTCTGTTCTTC. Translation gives CAWSSLAGVLFF.

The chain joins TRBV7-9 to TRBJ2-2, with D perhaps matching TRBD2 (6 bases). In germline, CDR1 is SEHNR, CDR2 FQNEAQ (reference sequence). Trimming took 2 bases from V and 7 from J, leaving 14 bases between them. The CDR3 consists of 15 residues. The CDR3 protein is CASSLSGRGGGELFF. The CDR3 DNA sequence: TGTGCCAGCAGCTTATCCGGGAGAGGCGGCGGGGAGCTGTTTTTT.

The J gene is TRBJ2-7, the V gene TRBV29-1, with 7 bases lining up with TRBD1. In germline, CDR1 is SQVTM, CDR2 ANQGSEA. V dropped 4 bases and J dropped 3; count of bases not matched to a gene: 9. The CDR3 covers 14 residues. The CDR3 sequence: CSVGWTGGNYEQYF. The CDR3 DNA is TGCAGCGTTGGATGGACAGGAGGCAACTACGAGCAGTACTTC.

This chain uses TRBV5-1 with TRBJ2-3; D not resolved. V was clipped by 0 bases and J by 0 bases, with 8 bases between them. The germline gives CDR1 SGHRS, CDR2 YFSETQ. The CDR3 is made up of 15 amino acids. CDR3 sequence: CASSLATSSTDTQYF. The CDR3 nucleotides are TGCGCCAGCAGCTTGGCTACTTCTAGCACAGATACGCAGTATTTT.

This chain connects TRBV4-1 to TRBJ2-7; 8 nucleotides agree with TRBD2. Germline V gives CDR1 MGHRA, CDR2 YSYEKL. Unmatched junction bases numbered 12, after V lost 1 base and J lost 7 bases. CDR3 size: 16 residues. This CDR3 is CASSQGPSGRGKEQYF. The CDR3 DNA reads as TGCGCCAGCAGCCAAGGGCCCAGCGGGAGAGGCAAGGAGCAGTACTTC.

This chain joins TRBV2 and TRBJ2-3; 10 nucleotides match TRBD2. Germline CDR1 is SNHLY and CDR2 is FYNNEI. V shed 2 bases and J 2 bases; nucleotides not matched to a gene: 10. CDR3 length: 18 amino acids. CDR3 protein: CASSEPGTSDDYTDTQYF. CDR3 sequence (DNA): TGTGCCAGCAGTGAACCCGGGACTAGCGACGATTACACAGATACGCAGTATTTT.

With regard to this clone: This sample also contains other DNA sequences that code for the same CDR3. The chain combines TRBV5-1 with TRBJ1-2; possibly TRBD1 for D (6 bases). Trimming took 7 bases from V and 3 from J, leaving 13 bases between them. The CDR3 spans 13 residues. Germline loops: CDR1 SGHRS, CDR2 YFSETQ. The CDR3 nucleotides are TGCGCCAGCTCTCTGGACAGCGACTATGGCTACACCTTC. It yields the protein CASSLDSDYGYTF.

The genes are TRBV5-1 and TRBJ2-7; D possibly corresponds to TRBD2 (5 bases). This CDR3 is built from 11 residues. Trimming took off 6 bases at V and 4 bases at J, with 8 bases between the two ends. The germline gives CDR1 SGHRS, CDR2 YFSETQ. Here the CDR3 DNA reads TGCGCCAGCACTGGGGAGTACGAGCAGTACTTC. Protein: CASTGEYEQYF.

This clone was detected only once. The CDR3 protein is CASATGLYNEQFF. The CDR3 coding sequence is TGTGCCAGCGCTACCGGACTTTACAATGAGCAGTTCTTC. The chain employs TRBV19 and TRBJ2-1, with D tentatively TRBD2 (5 bases). V was shortened by 9 bases and J by 4 bases, with 13 bases between the two germline ends. There are 13 residues in the CDR3. Germline-derived CDR1 and CDR2 are LNHDA and SQIVND (reference sequence).